The 8 T cell receptor beta chains reported below all come from one sample, sequenced in a study of identical twins. TCRdb re-analysed the 5' RACE reads in MiXCR, keeping a single row per CDR3 protein. The sample lists under 900,000 distinct CDR3 sequences, roughly an eighth occurring once. These same records also appear under a second study, on yellow fever vaccine responses in identical twins.

Sequenced sample: PBMCs. The receptors shown here come from a woman aged 18-29 years in good health.

CDR3: CASSSGLAYPDTQYF. The CDR3, as DNA: TGTGCCAGCAGTTCGGGACTAGCCTATCCCGATACGCAGTATTTT. V is TRBV27 and J is TRBJ2-3; 9 positions match TRBD2. The junction had 8 bases not matched to a gene; V was cut back by 4 bases and J by 6 bases. Germline CDR1 is MNHEY and CDR2 is SMNVEV (reference sequence). This CDR3 contains 15 residues.

This clonotype occurred a few times. V gene TRBV13 combines with J gene TRBJ1-4, with D tentatively TRBD1 (6 bases). The ends were cut back, 9 bases at V and 5 bases at J, with 13 bases in the middle. The CDR3 length is 13 residues. From germline, CDR1 is PRHDT and CDR2 FYEKMQ (reference sequence). The CDR3: CASETRGNEKLFF. In DNA, the CDR3 is TGTGCCAGTGAGACCAGGGGAAATGAAAAACTGTTTTTT.

This clonotype was observed a handful of times. This chain uses TRBV28 with TRBJ2-7; the match to TRBD1 covers 9 bases. In germline, CDR1 is MDHEN, CDR2 SYDVKM. This CDR3 is built from 15 residues. Trimming took 7 bases from V and 0 from J; bases not matched to a gene: 7. In DNA form, the CDR3 reads TGTGCCAGCACCCGCCGGGACAGGGACTCCTACGAGCAGTACTTC. Its translation is CASTRRDRDSYEQYF.

The chain joins TRBV29-1 to TRBJ2-1; possibly TRBD1 for D (6 bases). The CDR3 consists of 15 residues. Germline V gene sequence: CDR1 SQVTM, CDR2 ANQGSEA. The V and J ends lost 4 bases and 6 bases respectively, with 19 bases between them. The CDR3 region is CSVGRLFLGGNEQFF. CDR3 nucleotide sequence: TGCAGCGTTGGGCGCCTCTTTCTAGGGGGCAATGAGCAGTTCTTC.

In this sample, this clonotype turned up a few times. The chain carries TRBV3-1 and TRBJ2-7, with D possibly being TRBD2 (5 bases). The CDR3 spans 15 residues. Looked up from germline, CDR1 is LGHDT and CDR2 is YNNKEL (reference sequence). V gave up 0 bases and J gave up 3 bases, with 12 bases separating them. The CDR3 is CASSQERTRVYEQYF. In nucleotides, the CDR3 is TGTGCCAGCAGCCAAGAAAGGACGCGGGTCTACGAGCAGTACTTC.

This clonotype has a count of ten or more. V is TRBV20-1 and J is TRBJ2-7; 7 bases fit TRBD1. CDR1 and CDR2 (germline): DFQATT, SNEGSKA (reference sequence). The CDR3 spans 16 residues. Losses at the gene ends were 4 bases for V and 0 bases for J; bases not matched to a gene: 12. The CDR3 loop reads CSAKETGTASSYEQYF. The CDR3 DNA is TGCAGTGCTAAGGAGACCGGGACAGCGAGCTCCTACGAGCAGTACTTC.

This clonotype showed up just a few times. Here the CDR3 reads CASTATGGSYEQYF. The DNA of the CDR3 is TGTGCCAGCACCGCGACGGGAGGGTCCTACGAGCAGTACTTC. This chain links TRBV3-1 with TRBJ2-7, with 8 bases fitting TRBD2. CDR1 LGHDT and CDR2 YNNKEL come from the germline V gene (reference sequence). This CDR3 has 14 amino acids. With 7 bases clipped from V and 1 base from J, the junction kept 6 bases outside the gene matches.

The chain links TRBV28 to TRBJ2-5; TRBD1 agrees at 9 bases. This CDR3 contains 14 residues. CDR1 is MDHEN, CDR2 SYDVKM, per germline. Germline trimming cut 6 bases from V and 7 bases from J; bases unmatched to any gene: 9. The CDR3 sequence is CASSTGQGEGTQYF. Here the CDR3 DNA reads TGTGCCAGCAGCACGGGACAGGGCGAGGGGACCCAGTACTTC.